Listed here is a single T cell receptor beta chain. What this receptor recognizes is not known. Base quality data are lacking; no much larger clone is found one base away. Per the germline V gene, SNHLY is the CDR1 and FYNNEI is the CDR2. From its cysteine to its phenylalanine, the CDR3 spans 16 amino acids. Kept here is only the CDR3 DNA, which spans 48 bases and is read in frame from base 1. V is reduced by 4 bases and J by 0 bases, leaving a spacing of 12 bases between them. TCRbeta CDR3 regions were amplified from genomic DNA using the immunoSEQ Assay, a bias-controlled multiplex PCR. The published analysis was carried out like this. Within the assay, amplification of reference gene primers was used to estimate how many nucleated cells each sample contained. To quantify the absolute abundance of each unique TCRbeta CDR3 rearrangement, sequence reads were collapsed and filtered. For each sample, productive Simpson clonality was calculated as the square root of Simpson's diversity index across productive rearrangements. Sourced from immuneACCESS, this table was stored by TCRdb with only in-frame sequences that have V and J called. A share of the clones is absent; for the studies checked, an unresolved V gene accounts for under half, and the remainder has no known explanation. Clone size and the V and J calls come from that table; the DNA yielded D and trimming. Here the sample has 200,000 or so clones; 65% to 85% occur a single time. The ten largest clones take up approximately 5.4% of the sample.

The collaborating institutions used their own protocols to collect whole blood in K2EDTA tubes. For TCRbeta analysis, collaborators shipped samples as frozen whole blood, isolated PBMCs, or DNA extracted from either of those sample types. This record comes from a study of blood T cell repertoires in COVID-19 (dated by TCRdb to the early 2020s). Study-wide context: Samples covering the acute and convalescent phases of COVID-19 were provided by collaborators in the United States, Italy and Spain. The prospective study material was composed of cDNA or gDNA derived from T cells, B-cell-depleted T cells, or PBMCs. Subjects who had been exposed to COVID-19, were actively infected with it, or had recovered from it provided the deeply sampled blood TCRbeta repertoires that made up the dataset. A freely available public database, intended as a resource for researchers studying the immune response to SARS-CoV-2, is where the repertoires were released. The samples were drawn from the first 160 participants of the ongoing ImmuneRACE study and from 1,200 or so subjects provided by 6 global collaborators. A de-identified subject ID, COVID-19 status, age in years and sex were almost always included in the sample metadata. Where available, HLA class I and class II types were obtained from metadata supplied by the sample provider rather than from assay-based typing.

Overall study outcomes, separate from this receptor: The quantity of clinical and demographic metadata differed by source and by participant and was supplied without curation.

This clonotype was sampled from a woman aged 25 to 45 with acute or convalescent COVID-19. The rearranged chain carries TRBV2 and TRBJ2-2; a confident D gene designation cannot be given. Source material: peripheral blood. DNA sequence: TGTGCCAGCAGTGCCCGACAAGTCGCGAACACCGGGGAGCTGTTTTTT. This translates into CASSARQVANTGELFF.